What follows is one TCR beta chain and its context. No antigen is known for it. These data originate in a study of CD8 T cells in Susac syndrome. Study-wide results and caveats: The authors acknowledged that the study's TCR sequencing and HLA analysis involved relatively few individuals.

TEMRA cells were FACS-enriched, while CD8+ and CD4+ T cells were negatively isolated. Germline V CDR1 and CDR2: SEHNR, FQNEAQ (reference sequence). The V gene lost 3 bases and the J gene lost 5 bases, with 11 bases spanning the gap. The length of the CDR3 is 14 residues. When the RNA was reverse transcribed, random hexamers were used with an input of 0.5 to 1 ug. Amplification of TCR beta CDR3 used immunoSEQ multiplex PCR across 54 Vbeta and 13 Jbeta. TCRdb fed the immunoSEQ multiplex PCR reads into MiXCR, producing one record per CDR3 protein. The repertoire holds approximately 170,000 distinct CDR3 sequences, with under 95% as singletons.

The genes are TRBV7-9 and TRBJ2-1; a weak D match, TRBD1 (6 bases). Sequencing was carried out using CD4+ T cells from PBMCs. This sequence was found in a human donor in good health. As DNA, the CDR3 is TGTGCCAGCAGCTTTCAGGGGCTGAACAATGAGCAGTTCTTC. Translating gives CASSFQGLNNEQFF.